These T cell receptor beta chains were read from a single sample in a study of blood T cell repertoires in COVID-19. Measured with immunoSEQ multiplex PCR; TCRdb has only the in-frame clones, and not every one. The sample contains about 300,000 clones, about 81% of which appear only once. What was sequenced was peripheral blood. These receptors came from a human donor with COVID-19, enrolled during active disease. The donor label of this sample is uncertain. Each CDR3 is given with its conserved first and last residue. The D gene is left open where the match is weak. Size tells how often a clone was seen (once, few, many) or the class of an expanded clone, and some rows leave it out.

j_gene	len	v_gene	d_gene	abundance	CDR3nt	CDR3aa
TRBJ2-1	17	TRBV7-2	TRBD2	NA	TGTGCCAGCAGCTTAGTGGTGACTAGCGGGAGTGCCAATGAGCAGTTCTTC	CASSLVVTSGSANEQFF
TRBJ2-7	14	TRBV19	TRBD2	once	TGTGCCAGTAGTGTTACTAGCGGGCGGTACGAGCAGTACTTC	CASSVTSGRYEQYF
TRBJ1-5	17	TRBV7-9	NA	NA	TGTGCCAGCAGCTTAGGATGGGGACTGCCTCGCGATCAGCCCCAGCATTTT	CASSLGWGLPRDQPQHF
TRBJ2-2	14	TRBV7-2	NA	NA	TGTGCCAGCAGTTTCGGCGGGGCAACCGGGGAGCTGTTTTTT	CASSFGGATGELFF
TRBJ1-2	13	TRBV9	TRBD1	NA	TGTGCCAGCAGCGAAGGGACAGCGCCTGGCTACACCTTC	CASSEGTAPGYTF
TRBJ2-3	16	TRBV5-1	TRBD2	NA	TGCGCCAGCAGCTTGATGACAGCGGGAAGCACAGATACGCAGTATTTT	CASSLMTAGSTDTQYF
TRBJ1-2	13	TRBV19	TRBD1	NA	TGTGCCAGTTACAGGGGGATGTTCCTTGGCTACACCTTC	CASYRGMFLGYTF
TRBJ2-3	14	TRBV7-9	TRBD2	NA	TGTGCCACCGGGAGGGCAGAGAGCACAGATACGCAGTATTTT	CATGRAESTDTQYF
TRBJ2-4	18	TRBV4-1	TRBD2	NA	TGCGCCAGCAGCCAAGGGCTAGCGGGAGGTCCAGCCAAAAACATTCAGTACTTC	CASSQGLAGGPAKNIQYF
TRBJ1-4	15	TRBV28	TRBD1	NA	TGTGCCAGCAGTTTAGAGAGGACAGGCAATGAAAAACTGTTTTTT	CASSLERTGNEKLFF
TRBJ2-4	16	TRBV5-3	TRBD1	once	TGTGCCGGGGACAGGGGAGGGCTTGGGGCCAAAAACATTCAGTACTTC	CAGDRGGLGAKNIQYF
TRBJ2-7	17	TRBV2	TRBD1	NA	TGTGCCAGCAGTCAGGACAGGGTAGGGACTTTTTCCTACGAGCAGTACTTC	CASSQDRVGTFSYEQYF
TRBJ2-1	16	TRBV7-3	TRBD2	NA	TGTGCCAGCAGCTTAGACAAGGTAGCGGGAGGAATTGAGCAGTTCTTC	CASSLDKVAGGIEQFF
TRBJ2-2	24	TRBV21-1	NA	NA	TGTGCCAGCAGCAAAAGTTATCCCCCACTGGGACTAGCGGGAGGGTTTCTCTACACCGGGGAGCTGTTTTTT	CASSKSYPPLGLAGGFLYTGELFF
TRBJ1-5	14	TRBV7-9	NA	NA	TGTGCCAGCAGCTTAGCCGCGGGGGATCAGCCCCAGCATTTT	CASSLAAGDQPQHF
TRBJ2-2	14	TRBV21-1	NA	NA	TGTGCCAGCAGCAATCGGTATAACACCGGGGAGCTGTTTTTT	CASSNRYNTGELFF
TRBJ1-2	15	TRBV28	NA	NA	TGTGCCAGCAGTTTAATTGCGGCAGGGAGGGAGGGCTACACCTTC	CASSLIAAGREGYTF
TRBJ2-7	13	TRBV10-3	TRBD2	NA	TGTGCCATCAGGGGGACTAGCGGTTACGAGCAGTACTTC	CAIRGTSGYEQYF
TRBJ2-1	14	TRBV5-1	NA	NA	TGCGCCAGCTGCCTAGCGTCTAACGCCAATGAGCAGTTCTTC	CASCLASNANEQFF
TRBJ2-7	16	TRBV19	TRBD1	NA	TGTGCCAGTAGTCCATTAGACAGGGGGGACTCCTACGAGCAGTACTTC	CASSPLDRGDSYEQYF
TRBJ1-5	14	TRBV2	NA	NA	TGTGCCAGCAGTGCGGGGCAGGGGATCCAGCCCCAGCATTTT	CASSAGQGIQPQHF
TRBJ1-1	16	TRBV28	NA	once	TGTGCCAGCACCGCGGACGGGGTTCGGCAGGGGACTGAAGCTTTCTTT	CASTADGVRQGTEAFF
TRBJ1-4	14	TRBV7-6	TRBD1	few	TGTGCCAGCAGCACCAGGGGGTATAATGAAAAACTGTTTTTT	CASSTRGYNEKLFF
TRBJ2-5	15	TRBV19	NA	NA	TGTGCCAGTAGCCTCACAGATCTAACCTCCGGGACCCAGTACTTC	CASSLTDLTSGTQYF
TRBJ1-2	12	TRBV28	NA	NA	TGTGCCACCCGGGGTGTGCCCTATGGCTACACCTTC	CATRGVPYGYTF
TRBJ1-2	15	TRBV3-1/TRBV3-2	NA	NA	TGTGCCAGCAGCCAAGAGGGGAGCCCCGGCTATGGCTACACCTTC	CASSQEGSPGYGYTF
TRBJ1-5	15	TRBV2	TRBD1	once	TGTGCCGGAAACAGTCAACAGGGGGCTGGTCAGCCCCAGCATTTT	CAGNSQQGAGQPQHF
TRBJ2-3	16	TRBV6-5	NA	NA	TGTGCCAGCAGTTCCCGGGACTTCCCTTCCACAGATACGCAGTATTTT	CASSSRDFPSTDTQYF
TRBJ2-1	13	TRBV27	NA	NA	TGTGCCAGCAGGGGCAGCTCCTACAATGAGCAGTTCTTC	CASRGSSYNEQFF
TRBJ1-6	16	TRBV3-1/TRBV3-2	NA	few	TGTGCCAGCAGCCACGCCGTTTTGGGGGAGGATTCACCCCTCCACTTT	CASSHAVLGEDSPLHF
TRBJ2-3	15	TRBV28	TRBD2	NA	TGTGCCAGCATAAAACTAGCGTCCCAACAGGATACGCAGTATTTT	CASIKLASQQDTQYF
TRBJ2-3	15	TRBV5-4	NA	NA	TGTGCCAGCAGCCCCCTGGGGGAGGGCACAGATACGCAGTATTTT	CASSPLGEGTDTQYF
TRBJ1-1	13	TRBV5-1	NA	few	TGCGCCAGCAGTAGTACCGAGAACACTGAAGCTTTCTTT	CASSSTENTEAFF
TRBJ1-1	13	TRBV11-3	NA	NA	TGTGCCAGCAGCTTAACCGGGGGGACTGAAGCTTTCTTT	CASSLTGGTEAFF
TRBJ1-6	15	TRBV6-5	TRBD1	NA	TGTGCCAGCCGGACAGGGGGCATTCGGAATTCACCCCTCCACTTT	CASRTGGIRNSPLHF
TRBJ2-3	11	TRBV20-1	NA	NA	TGCAGTCCCTCGGAGCCAGATACGCAGTATTTT	CSPSEPDTQYF
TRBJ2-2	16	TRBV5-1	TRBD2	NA	TGCGCCAGCAGCACCCTGACGACTAGCCCCACCGGGGAGCTGTTTTTT	CASSTLTTSPTGELFF
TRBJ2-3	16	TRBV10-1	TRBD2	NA	TGCGCCAGCAGTGATAAAGGACTAGGAGCCACAGATACGCAGTATTTT	CASSDKGLGATDTQYF
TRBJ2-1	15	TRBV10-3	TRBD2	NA	TGTGCCATCCATGGGACTAGCGGGCCCTACAATGAGCAGTTCTTC	CAIHGTSGPYNEQFF
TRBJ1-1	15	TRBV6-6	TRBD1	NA	TGTGCCTCCCGGACTACAGGGGCTGAGAACACTGAAGCTTTCTTT	CASRTTGAENTEAFF
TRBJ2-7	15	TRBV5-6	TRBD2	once	TGTGCCAGCAGCCCCCGGCTAGCGGGAGTGTACGAGCAGTACTTC	CASSPRLAGVYEQYF
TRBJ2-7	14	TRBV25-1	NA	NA	TGTGCCAGCAGCGCAGGGGGGTTCGCCCACGAGCAGTACTTC	CASSAGGFAHEQYF
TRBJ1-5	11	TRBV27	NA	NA	TGTGCCAGCGGCGGTGGCGGGCCCCAGCATTTT	CASGGGGPQHF
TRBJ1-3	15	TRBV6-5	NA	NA	TGTGCCAGCAGTTACATATGGGGGGCTGGAAACACCATATATTTT	CASSYIWGAGNTIYF
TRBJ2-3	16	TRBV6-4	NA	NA	TGTGCCAGCAGTGGGGTGAGGCGTCCCCGCACAGATACGCAGTATTTT	CASSGVRRPRTDTQYF
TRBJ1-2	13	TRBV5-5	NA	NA	TGTGCCAGCAGCTTGGGCGGAAACTATGGCTACACCTTC	CASSLGGNYGYTF
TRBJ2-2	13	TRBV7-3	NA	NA	TGTGCCAGCAGCCGTCGGGAGACCGGGGAGCTGTTTTTT	CASSRRETGELFF
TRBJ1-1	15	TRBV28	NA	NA	TGTGCCAGCAGTTTCAATTCCGGGGGATGGACTGAAGCTTTCTTT	CASSFNSGGWTEAFF